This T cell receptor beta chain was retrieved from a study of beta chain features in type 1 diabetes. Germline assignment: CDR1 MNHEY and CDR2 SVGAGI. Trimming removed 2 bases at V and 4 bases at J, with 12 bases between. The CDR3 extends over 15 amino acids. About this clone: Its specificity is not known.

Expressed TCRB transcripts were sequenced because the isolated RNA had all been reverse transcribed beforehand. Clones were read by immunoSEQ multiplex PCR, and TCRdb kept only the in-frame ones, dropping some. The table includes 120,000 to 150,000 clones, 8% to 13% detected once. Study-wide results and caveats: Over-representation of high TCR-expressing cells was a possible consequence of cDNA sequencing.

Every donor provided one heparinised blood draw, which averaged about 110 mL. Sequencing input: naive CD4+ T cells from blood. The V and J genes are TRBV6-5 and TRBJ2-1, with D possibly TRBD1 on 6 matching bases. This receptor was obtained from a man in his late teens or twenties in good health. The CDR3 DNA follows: TGTGCCAGCAGTTACGAAGGACAGCCTTACAATGAGCAGTTCTTC. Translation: CASSYEGQPYNEQFF.